The entry that follows covers one TCR beta chain sequence. Its antigen remains undetermined. Per-base qualities were not stored, and no clone one base away is much larger. These data come from a study of shared clonotypes between healthy human individuals (TCRdb year 2020). Study-level background: Two women and a few men aged 18 to 49 years were included in the cohort. Per donor, three plates each were used for CD4 naive and CD4 memory, two for CD8 naive, and one for CD8 memory. Blood TCR repertoires of five healthy adults were deeply sequenced to estimate repertoire size and the extent of clonotype sharing between individuals. To increase sequencing depth and limit assay-specific biases, TCR repertoire library preparation and sequencing were carried out by different laboratories using diverse techniques. Per donor, leukapheresis produced somewhere between about 0.9 and 9.5 billion PBMCs. Study-level results and caveats: Only blood was sampled, and tissue TCR repertoires likely differ from those in blood. Based on pairwise subsampling, the degree of clonotype sharing among donors was expected to be affected by sequencing depth. Compared with non-shared clonotypes, clonotypes shared by all four sorted-subset donors had higher generation probabilities. The small number of donors limited the genetic and exposure-history diversity represented. Naive subsets generally had larger estimated clonotype richness than memory subsets. Around 5.4% of naive CD4, 3.5% of naive CD8, roughly 2.5% of memory CD4, and roughly 0.4% of memory CD8 clonotypes were shared across a few donors. Rarefaction of sorted-subset datasets indicated incomplete sequencing despite the large sequencing depth.

Using the deep immunoSEQ assay, multiplex PCR amplified TCR CDR3 regions from genomic DNA. Extracted genomic DNA from each cell subset was distributed evenly across all wells of several immunoSEQ 96-well plates, and each plate was treated as a replicate. Each replicate PCR for sorted subsets received around 0.2 ug genomic DNA, equal to tens of thousands of T cell genomes. Purified libraries were quantified with a Qubit 3.0 fluorometer, sized on a Bioanalyzer 2100, and re-quantified with the KAPA Library Quantification kit. Each immunoSEQ 96-well plate was sequenced on its own single-read 150-cycle Illumina NextSeq 550 flow cell. On the study's bioinformatics: Because only junctional sequences without quality scores were contained in the immunoSEQ output, filtering matching that applied to full-length reads could not be performed. To assign V/J genes and CDR3, sequences were annotated against IMGT germline references using PyIR, a Python wrapper for IgBLAST v1.9. Any read was removed if the V/J assignment was weak (E-value above 1e-6), the CDR3 was missing, or the read contained stop codons, out-of-frame junctions, or ambiguous translated residues. V3J clonotypes were defined as sequences sharing an identical inferred V gene, J gene, and CDR3 amino acid sequence. Percentage overlap between repertoires was calculated by dividing the number of shared unique clonotypes by the size of the smaller repertoire. RTK rarefaction, the Chao1 estimator, and Recon v2.1 estimates of unobserved clonotypes were used to assess repertoire richness. For all TCRbeta clonotypes obtained by the gDNA method from several donors, generation probabilities were computed with OLGA. TCRdb's version of the immuneACCESS table is confined to in-frame rearrangements and falls short of the full clone set. An unresolved V gene accounts for under half of the shortfall where checked; the remainder is of unknown origin. For V, J and clone size, that table is used; D and trimming come from the DNA. This sample gives 2 million to 2.5 million clones in total; less than 95% of them show up just once. 0.3% to 0.4% of the sample is in the top ten clones.

Trimming accounts for 5 bases at V and 5 bases at J, while the number of junction bases matched to no gene is 8. Via the germline V gene, CDR1 is KGHSH and CDR2 LQKENI. From cysteine to phenylalanine, the CDR3 is 14 amino acids long. The sequence is cut down to CDR3 DNA, 42 bases in frame from base 1. Healthy HIV-negative adults with no recently reported acute infections or vaccinations were included as donors. All donors were Caucasian adults living in Nashville, Tennessee, USA. CD4+ T cells were enriched by magnetic negative selection; naive cells were then positively selected on CD45RA, and the negative fraction formed the memory subset. After blood collection by leukapheresis, PBMCs were isolated using Ficoll-Histopaque density gradient centrifugation and then cryopreserved in the vapor phase of liquid nitrogen. Analytical flow cytometry was used to check the purity and quantity of every magnetically sorted T cell population. Genomic DNA was isolated from each sorted fraction and quantified by UV absorbance on a Nanodrop 2000c.

The sequenced sample was naive CD4+ T cells from PBMCs. The cell subset or site label, read with the paper, signifies: CD45RA+ positively selected. This receptor was obtained from a man aged 18 to 35 in good health. Some clones in this sample may be carry-over from other donors' samples. The chain is made from TRBV18 and TRBJ2-7, with 8 bases matching TRBD2. The sequenced DNA is TGTGCCAGCTCAACCGGACTAGCACCCAACGAGCAGTACTTC. It is translated as CASSTGLAPNEQYF. The CDR3, completed at both ends by the reference TRBV18 and TRBJ2-7 genes, gives the full variable domain NAGVMQNPRHLVRRRGQEARLRCSPMKGHSHVYWYRQLPEEGLKFMVYLQKENIIDESGMPKERFSAEFPKEGPSILRIQQVVRGDSAAYFCASSTGLAPNEQYFGPGTRLTVT.